The 21 T cell receptor beta chains presented below share a single source sample, sequenced in a study of T cells in Graves' hyperthyroidism and ophthalmopathy. TCR beta CDR3 regions were amplified from RNA. The study used the HTBI primer set for a first-round RT-PCR of the TCR CDR3. MiXCR was run by TCRdb on the multiplex PCR reads, yielding one entry per CDR3 protein. The sample lists 450,000 to 700,000 distinct CDR3 sequences, around 42% occurring once. Sequencing was carried out using peripheral blood or thyroid tissue (not recorded which). All receptors derive from an adult woman with Graves' disease, either hyperthyroidism or ophthalmopathy (not recorded which).

The chain joins TRBV7-9 to TRBJ2-1; possibly TRBD2 for D (5 bases). The CDR3 extends over 16 amino acids. Trimming cost V 1 base and J 8 bases, with 18 bases left between them. The V gene's germline CDR1 is SEHNR and CDR2 FQNEAQ (reference sequence). CDR3 sequence (DNA): TGTGCCAGCAGCTTAGTAGACGGGATCAATATCGATGAGCAGTTCTTC. Translated: CASSLVDGINIDEQFF.

This clonotype was recorded a few times. The chain uses TRBV27 and TRBJ2-7, with D perhaps being TRBD1 or TRBD2 (5 bases each). The V and J ends lost 4 bases and 3 bases respectively, with 13 bases between them. The CDR3 is 14 residues long. Germline lookup yields CDR1 MNHEY and CDR2 SMNVEV (reference sequence). CDR3 sequence (DNA): TGTGCCAGCAGTTCCCGGATGGGGGACTACGAGCAGTACTTC. This encodes CASSSRMGDYEQYF.

This clonotype was seen at least ten times. The chain is built from TRBV6-6 and TRBJ2-2; 8 nucleotides agree with TRBD2. After removal of 4 bases from V and 3 bases from J, the junction contained 7 bases not matched to a gene. The germline gives CDR1 MNHNY, CDR2 SVGAGI (reference sequence). The CDR3 consists of 16 residues. CDR3 residues: CASSSPDGGDTGELFF. DNA for the CDR3: TGTGCCAGCAGTTCGCCTGACGGGGGGGACACCGGGGAGCTGTTTTTT.

This clonotype was detected a few times. The chain recombines TRBV2 with TRBJ1-1; 9 bases are shared with TRBD1. Germline V gives CDR1 SNHLY, CDR2 FYNNEI. This CDR3 has 13 residues. The junction had 5 bases not matched to a gene; V was cut back by 4 bases and J by 8 bases. The CDR3 nucleotides are TGTGCCAGCAGTGTGAACAGGGGGCGGGAAGCTTTCTTT. It encodes CASSVNRGREAFF.

The chain joins TRBV20-1 to TRBJ2-1, with a tentative D call TRBD2 (5 bases). The germline gives CDR1 DFQATT, CDR2 SNEGSKA (reference sequence). Between the trimmed V and J ends, which lost 6 bases and 0 bases, there was a span of 18 bases. The CDR3 length is 16 residues. The CDR3 sequence is CSALRAVASSYNEQFF. The CDR3 bases are TGCAGTGCCCTAAGGGCAGTAGCGAGCTCCTACAATGAGCAGTTCTTC.

This clonotype occurred many times. The chain recombines TRBV29-1 with TRBJ2-5; 7 nucleotides match TRBD2. Germline-derived CDR1 and CDR2 are SQVTM and ANQGSEA. The CDR3 length is 15 residues. V shed 2 bases, J shed 10 bases, and the junction held 16 bases outside the gene matches. DNA for the CDR3: TGCAGCGTTGAATCCGGGAGGCTCCCTCAAGGGGACCAGTACTTC. Its protein is CSVESGRLPQGDQYF.

V usage is TRBV20-1 and J usage is TRBJ1-2, with D unclear. Per germline, CDR1 DFQATT and CDR2 SNEGSKA (reference sequence). The germline V and J ends were trimmed by 6 bases and 4 bases, with 18 bases remaining between them. This CDR3 comprises 14 residues. As DNA, the CDR3 is TGCAGTGCCAGCAGCTTAGTACCCGTCTATGGCTACACCTTC. Translated: CSASSLVPVYGYTF.

The sample holds many counts of this clonotype. The rearrangement uses TRBV7-8 and TRBJ1-1; possibly TRBD1 for D (5 bases). The CDR3 consists of 14 residues. CDR1 is SGHVS, CDR2 FQNEAQ, per germline. V was pared by 2 bases and J by 4 bases, with 11 bases between. In nucleotides, the CDR3 is TGTGCCAGCAGCTTACGGTACGGGGGCACTGAAGCTTTCTTT. Amino acids: CASSLRYGGTEAFF.

Notes on this clonotype: Sequence at one end of the junction differs from germline and may be a read error. This chain uses TRBV9 with TRBJ1-1; possibly TRBD1 for D (5 bases). CDR3 size: 15 residues. CDR1 is SGDLS and CDR2 is YYNGEE in the germline V gene. The CDR3 DNA is TGTGCCAGCAGCCCCCGGACTGGGGGTGGCACTGAGGCTTTCTTT. Protein: CASSPRTGGGTEAFF.

The V call is TRBV7-2, the J call TRBJ1-4, with 7 bases matching TRBD1. In germline, CDR1 is SGHTA, CDR2 FQGNSA. Losses at the gene ends were 2 bases for V and 5 bases for J; bases not matched to a gene: 14. This CDR3 has 18 residues. CDR3 nucleotide sequence: TGTGCCAGCAGCTTAAGACAGGGTGTGATACTGACAAATGAAAAACTGTTTTTT. Its translation is CASSLRQGVILTNEKLFF.

This clonotype was seen only a few times. The chain joins TRBV7-9 to TRBJ1-6; D is uncertain. CDR1 and CDR2 from the germline V gene are SEHNR and FQNEAQ (reference sequence). Trimming stripped 5 bases from V and 10 bases from J, with 12 bases between. The CDR3 loop spans 13 amino acids. The CDR3 nucleotides are TGTGCCAGCAGCCTCGGGGTGGACTCACCCCTCCACTTT. Its protein product is CASSLGVDSPLHF. The full variable domain, in which reference TRBV7-9 and TRBJ1-6 provide the parts outside the CDR3, is DTGVSQNPRHKITKRGQNVTFRCDPISEHNRLYWYRQTLGQGPEFLTYFQNEAQLEKSRLLSDRFSAERPKGSFSTLEIQRTEQGDSAMYLCASSLGVDSPLHFGNGTRLTVT.

This rearrangement joins TRBV10-3 to TRBJ1-2; 9 bases map to TRBD1. The CDR3 runs 13 residues. V was pared by 10 bases and J by 8 bases, with 11 bases of the junction left unmatched. Per germline, CDR1 ENHRY and CDR2 SYGVKD. The CDR3 here is CATTGGTGRGYTF. The CDR3 bases are TGTGCCACCACAGGCGGGACAGGGAGAGGCTACACCTTC.

Of note for this clonotype: This CDR3 is missing its conserved last phenylalanine or tryptophan, likely due to a read error. The DNA is omitted, as the CDR3 cannot be located on it reliably, and the CDR3 follows TCRdb's listing. The gene calls are TRBV29-1 and TRBJ1-1; TRBD1, the table's D call, lacks a check against the DNA. Germline CDR1 and CDR2: SQVTM and ANQGSEA. Inclusive of both ends, the CDR3 amounts to 10 amino acids. CDR3 sequence: CSGQTPGETL.

This clonotype was counted a single time. The chain couples TRBV28 to TRBJ1-1; D unclear. Germline V gene data show CDR1 as MDHEN and CDR2 as SYDVKM. This CDR3 is built from 11 residues. Trimming removed 5 bases from V and 6 bases from J, with 7 bases in between. The CDR3: CASSTPSEAFF. DNA of the CDR3: TGTGCCAGCAGTACTCCATCTGAAGCTTTCTTT.

The gene calls are TRBV19 and TRBJ2-6; D perhaps matches TRBD2 (6 bases). V shed 7 bases and J shed 4 bases, with 26 bases lying between them. The CDR3 has 19 amino acids. Germline CDR1 is LNHDA and CDR2 is SQIVND (reference sequence). The CDR3, as DNA: TGTGCCAGTATGGCACACCCGGGAGTGGGTAACACCGGGGCCAACGTCCTGACTTTC. Protein sequence: CASMAHPGVGNTGANVLTF.

A few counts support this clonotype. CDR3 loop: CASSATVTGEGMMETQYF. In nucleotides, the CDR3 is TGTGCCAGCAGCGCCACCGTCACCGGGGAGGGGATGATGGAGACCCAGTACTTC. This sequence joins TRBV11-2 and TRBJ2-5; 7 positions match TRBD2. The germline V gene has CDR1 SGHAT and CDR2 FQNNGV. CDR3 length: 18 residues. Trimming took 5 bases from V and 5 from J; bases not matched to a gene: 20.

About this clonotype itself: A much bigger clone sits one base away, suggesting this may be a read error. The CDR3 reads CSVELNTAYGQYF. The CDR3, as DNA: TGCAGCGTTGAACTTAATACGGCCTACGGGCAGTACTTC. This chain joins TRBV29-1 and TRBJ2-7, with D unresolved. The CDR3 runs to 13 residues. CDR1 and CDR2 (germline): SQVTM, ANQGSEA.

The chain links TRBV30 to TRBJ1-2; D unresolved. Germline V lookup: CDR1 GTSNPN, CDR2 SVGIG (reference sequence). This CDR3 is 11 amino acids long. The V end was cut by 0 bases, the J end by 8 bases, with 7 bases between. In DNA form, the CDR3 reads TGTGCCTGGAGTGTTGGGCGGGGCTACACCTTC. Its translation: CAWSVGRGYTF.

The rearrangement uses TRBV7-9 and TRBJ1-5; D unresolved. Trimming removed 5 bases at V and 11 bases at J, with 25 bases between. This CDR3 contains 16 residues. Germline V gene lookup returns CDR1 SEHNR and CDR2 FQNEAQ (reference sequence). The CDR3, as DNA: TGTGCCAGCAGCCATTGGAGCGGGATGTGGGGAGAGACCCAGCATTTT. Translating it yields CASSHWSGMWGETQHF.

V gene TRBV19 combines with J gene TRBJ2-5; a weak D match, TRBD2 (6 bases). The length of the CDR3 is 16 residues. V was shortened by 4 bases and J by 5 bases, with 20 bases between the two germline ends. In germline, CDR1 is LNHDA, CDR2 SQIVND (reference sequence). The chain's CDR3 is CASSKGLFGIQETQYF. In DNA, the CDR3 is TGTGCCAGTAGTAAGGGACTTTTCGGGATTCAGGAGACCCAGTACTTC.

This clonotype was counted ten times or more. This chain joins TRBV6-4 and TRBJ1-1, with D hard to call. Per germline, CDR1 MRHNA and CDR2 SNTAGT. Trimming removed 0 bases at V and 0 bases at J, with 11 bases between. This CDR3 is built from 16 residues. The CDR3 sequence is CASSDSHSRMNTEAFF. The CDR3 bases are TGTGCCAGCAGTGACTCTCACAGCAGAATGAACACTGAAGCTTTCTTT.